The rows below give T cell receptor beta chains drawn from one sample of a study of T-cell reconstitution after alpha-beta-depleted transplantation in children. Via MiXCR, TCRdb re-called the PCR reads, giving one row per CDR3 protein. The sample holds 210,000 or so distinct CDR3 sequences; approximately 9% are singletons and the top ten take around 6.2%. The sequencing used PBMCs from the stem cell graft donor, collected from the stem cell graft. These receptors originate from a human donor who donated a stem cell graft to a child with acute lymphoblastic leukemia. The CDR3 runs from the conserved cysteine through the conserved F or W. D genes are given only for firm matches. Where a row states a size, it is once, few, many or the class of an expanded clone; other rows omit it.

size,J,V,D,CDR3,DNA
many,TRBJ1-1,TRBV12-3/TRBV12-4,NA,CASSGPNMNTEAFF,TGTGCCAGCAGTGGACCCAACATGAACACTGAAGCTTTCTTT
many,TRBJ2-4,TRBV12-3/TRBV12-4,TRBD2,CASSLGGLGAKNIQYF,TGTGCCAGCAGTTTAGGGGGACTAGGGGCCAAAAACATTCAGTACTTC
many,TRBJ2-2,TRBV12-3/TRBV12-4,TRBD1,CASTADRGQAGELFF,TGTGCCAGCACTGCGGACAGGGGGCAGGCCGGGGAGCTGTTTTTT
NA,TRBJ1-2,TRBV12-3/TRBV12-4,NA,CASSLFEDKSHYTF,TGTGCCAGCAGTTTATTCGAGGATAAATCTCACTACACCTTC
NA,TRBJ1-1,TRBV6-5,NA,CASSYVRMNTEAFF,TGTGCCAGCAGTTACGTCCGGATGAACACTGAAGCTTTCTTT
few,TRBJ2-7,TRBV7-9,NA,CASSLSLGSSEQYF,TGTGCCAGCAGCTTATCGTTGGGGTCCTCCGAGCAGTACTTC
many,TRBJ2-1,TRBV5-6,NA,CASSSNNEQFF,TGTGCCAGCAGCTCGAACAATGAGCAGTTCTTC
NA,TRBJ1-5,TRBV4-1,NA,CASSSRTISNQPQHF,TGCGCCAGCAGCTCTAGAACCATAAGCAATCAGCCCCAGCATTTT
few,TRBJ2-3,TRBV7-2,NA,CASSFQGSTDTQYF,TGTGCCAGCAGCTTTCAGGGGAGCACAGATACGCAGTATTTT
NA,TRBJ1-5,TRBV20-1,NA,CSARDPQINQPQHF,TGCAGTGCTAGAGATCCACAGATCAATCAGCCCCAGCATTTT
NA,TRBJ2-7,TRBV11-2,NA,CASRFEGDEQYF,TGTGCCAGCAGGTTTGAAGGGGACGAGCAGTACTTC
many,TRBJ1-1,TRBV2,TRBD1,CASRDRGVAEAFF,TGTGCCAGCAGGGACAGGGGAGTCGCTGAAGCTTTCTTT